This TCR beta chain was identified during a study of identical twins. About this clonotype itself: What it recognizes is unknown.

A universal primer site came from template switching; cDNA carried unique molecular identifiers. TCRdb reanalysed the 5' RACE reads using MiXCR and keeps one entry per CDR3 protein. Of nearly 650,000 distinct CDR3 sequences in the sample, about 7.6% were seen once. Study-level findings and limits: Out-of-frame alpha sequences shared between twins exhibited an excess of low generation probability.

From germline, CDR1 is MGHDK and CDR2 SYGVNS. Between the trimmed V and J ends, which lost 3 bases and 1 base, there was a span of 14 bases. There are 16 residues in the CDR3. This sample was shared with a second study, whose subject was yellow fever vaccine responses in identical twins.

The sequenced sample was PBMCs. The TCR comes from a woman under 30 in good health. The chain employs TRBV25-1 and TRBJ2-3; TRBD2 is a possible D gene (6 bases). CDR3 in amino acids: CASSDIRGGGTDTQYF. For the CDR3, the DNA is TGTGCCAGCAGTGATATAAGGGGCGGGGGCACAGATACGCAGTATTTT. The entire variable domain, with the rest obtained from reference TRBV25-1 and TRBJ2-3, is as follows: EADIYQTPRYLVIGTGKKITLECSQTMGHDKMYWYQQDPGMELHLIHYSYGVNSTEKGDLSSESTVSRIRTEHFPLTLESARPSHTSQYLCASSDIRGGGTDTQYFGPGTRLTVL.